The next 8 T cell receptor beta chains were all read from a single sample in a study of CD8 T cells in Susac syndrome. The RNA, 0.5 to 1 ug, was put through reverse transcription using random hexamers. TCRdb re-called the immunoSEQ multiplex PCR reads with MiXCR, one entry per CDR3 protein. The sample shows 120,000 to 150,000 distinct CDR3 sequences, 94% of them seen only once. What was sequenced was CD4+ T cells from PBMCs. The receptors shown here come from a human donor in good health.

This chain joins TRBV5-6 and TRBJ2-7, with 11 nucleotides matching TRBD1. The CDR3 sequence is 14 residues long. Trimming removed 6 bases from V and 1 base from J; junction bases left unmatched: 3. From germline, CDR1 is SGHDT and CDR2 YYEEEE. The CDR3 loop is CASTGTGGSYEQYF. DNA of the CDR3: TGTGCCAGCACCGGGACAGGGGGATCCTACGAGCAGTACTTC.

The J gene is TRBJ1-1, the V gene TRBV7-9; weak D call: TRBD1 (5 bases). V was cut by 3 bases and J by 5 bases, with 7 bases left in between. Germline values: CDR1 SEHNR, CDR2 FQNEAQ (reference sequence). The CDR3 runs 12 residues. CDR3 sequence: CASSLTATEAFF. Here the CDR3 DNA reads TGTGCCAGCAGCTTGACAGCAACTGAAGCTTTCTTT.

CDR3 sequence: CASSQEAFAGTNTEAFF. The DNA of the CDR3 is TGTGCCAGCAGCCAAGAAGCATTCGCAGGGACGAACACTGAAGCTTTCTTT. The rearrangement uses TRBV3-1 and TRBJ1-1; TRBD1 might be the D (5 bases). Per germline, CDR1 LGHDT and CDR2 YNNKEL (reference sequence). The CDR3 spans 17 residues. V lost 0 bases and J 1 base, leaving 15 bases between the germline ends.

The V and J genes are TRBV7-2 and TRBJ1-2; a weak D match, TRBD1 (5 bases). The V gene lost 5 bases and the J gene lost 4 bases, with 11 bases spanning the gap. Germline loops: CDR1 SGHTA, CDR2 FQGNSA. The CDR3 extends over 13 amino acids. The CDR3 region has the DNA TGTGCCAGCAGCCAGGGACGGTTCTATGGCTACACCTTC. This sequence encodes CASSQGRFYGYTF.

This clonotype was seen just once. The chain is built from TRBV19 and TRBJ1-5; tentative D call: TRBD1 (5 bases). CDR1 LNHDA and CDR2 SQIVND come from the germline V gene (reference sequence). The CDR3 runs to 16 residues. V lost 3 bases and J 0 bases, leaving 12 bases between the germline ends. The CDR3, as DNA: TGTGCCAGTAGTATGCCCCCAGGGACTAGCAATCAGCCCCAGCATTTT. Its protein product is CASSMPPGTSNQPQHF.

J is TRBJ2-1 and V is TRBV24-1; 10 nucleotides match TRBD2. Germline V CDR1 and CDR2: KGHDR, SFDVKD. The V segment lost 4 bases and the J segment 0 bases; nucleotides outside the gene matches: 11. This CDR3 contains 19 residues. The CDR3 nucleotides read TGTGCCACCAGTGACCAGGGGACTAGCGCCATTTCCTCCTACAATGAGCAGTTCTTC. As protein: CATSDQGTSAISSYNEQFF.

The chain recombines TRBV20-1 with TRBJ2-7; TRBD2 aligns across 8 bases. This CDR3 is 13 amino acids long. CDR1 and CDR2 (germline): DFQATT, SNEGSKA (reference sequence). V lost 3 bases to trimming and J lost 8 bases; unmatched junction nucleotides: 9. The CDR3: CSASGGLGYQQYF. DNA for the CDR3: TGCAGTGCTAGTGGGGGACTAGGTTACCAGCAGTACTTC.

This chain links TRBV4-1 with TRBJ1-2; D perhaps matches TRBD1 (6 bases). The germline gives CDR1 MGHRA, CDR2 YSYEKL. The V gene lost 2 bases and the J gene lost 2 bases, with 12 bases spanning the gap. This CDR3 has 15 amino acids. The CDR3 loop reads CASSQSTGFNYGYTF. The CDR3 nucleotides read TGCGCCAGCAGCCAAAGTACAGGGTTCAACTATGGCTACACCTTC.